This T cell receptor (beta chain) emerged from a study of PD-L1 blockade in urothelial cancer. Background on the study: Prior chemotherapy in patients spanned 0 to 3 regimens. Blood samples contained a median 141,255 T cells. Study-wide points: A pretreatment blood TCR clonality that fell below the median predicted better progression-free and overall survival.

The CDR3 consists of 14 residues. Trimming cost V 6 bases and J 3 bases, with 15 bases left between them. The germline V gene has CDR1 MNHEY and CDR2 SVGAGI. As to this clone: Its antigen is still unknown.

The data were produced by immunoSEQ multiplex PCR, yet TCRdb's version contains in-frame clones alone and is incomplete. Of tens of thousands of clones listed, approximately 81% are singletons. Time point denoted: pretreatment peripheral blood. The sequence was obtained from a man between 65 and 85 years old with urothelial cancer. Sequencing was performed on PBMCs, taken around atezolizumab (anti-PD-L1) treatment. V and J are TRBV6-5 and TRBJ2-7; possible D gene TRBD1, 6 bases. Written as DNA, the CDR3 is TGTGCCAGCAGCCAACAGGGTAGGGGCTACGAGCAGTACTTC. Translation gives CASSQQGRGYEQYF.